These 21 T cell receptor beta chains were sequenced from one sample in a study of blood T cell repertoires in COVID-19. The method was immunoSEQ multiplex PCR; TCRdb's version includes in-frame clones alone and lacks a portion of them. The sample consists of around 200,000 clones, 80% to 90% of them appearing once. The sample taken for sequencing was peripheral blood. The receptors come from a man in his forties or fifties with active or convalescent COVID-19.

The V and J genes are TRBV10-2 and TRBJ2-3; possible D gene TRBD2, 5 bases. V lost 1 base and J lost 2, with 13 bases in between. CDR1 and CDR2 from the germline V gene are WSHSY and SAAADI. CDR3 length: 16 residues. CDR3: CASSELGGGPTDTQYF. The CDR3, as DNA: TGCGCCAGCAGTGAGTTAGGTGGCGGGCCCACAGATACGCAGTATTTT.

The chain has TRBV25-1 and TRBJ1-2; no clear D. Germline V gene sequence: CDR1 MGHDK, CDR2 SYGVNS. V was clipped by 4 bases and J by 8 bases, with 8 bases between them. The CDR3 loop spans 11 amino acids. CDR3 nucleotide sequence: TGTGCCAGCAGTGCCTCTATAGGCTACACCTTC. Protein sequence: CASSASIGYTF.

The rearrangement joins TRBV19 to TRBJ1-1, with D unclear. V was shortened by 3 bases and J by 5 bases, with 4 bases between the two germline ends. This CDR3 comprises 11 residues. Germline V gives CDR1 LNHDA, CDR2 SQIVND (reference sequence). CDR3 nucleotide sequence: TGTGCCAGTAGTATTCCTACTGAAGCTTTCTTT. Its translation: CASSIPTEAFF.

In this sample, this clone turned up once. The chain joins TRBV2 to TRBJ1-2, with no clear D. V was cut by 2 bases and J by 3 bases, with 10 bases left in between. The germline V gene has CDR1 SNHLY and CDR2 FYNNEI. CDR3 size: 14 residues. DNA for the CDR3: TGTGCCAGCAGTGAATTAGAGGTCGACTATGGCTACACCTTC. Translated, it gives CASSELEVDYGYTF.

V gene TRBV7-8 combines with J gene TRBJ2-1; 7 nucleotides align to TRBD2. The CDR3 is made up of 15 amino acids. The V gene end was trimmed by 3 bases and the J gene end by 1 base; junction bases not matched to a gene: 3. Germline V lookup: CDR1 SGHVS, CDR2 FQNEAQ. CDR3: CASSFLADSYNEQFF. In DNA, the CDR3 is TGTGCCAGCAGCTTCCTAGCGGATTCCTACAATGAGCAGTTCTTC.

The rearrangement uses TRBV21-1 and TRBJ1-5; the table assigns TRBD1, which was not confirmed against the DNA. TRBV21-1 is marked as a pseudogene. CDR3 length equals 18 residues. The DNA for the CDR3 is TGTGCCAGCAACCAAACAGAGGACAGGGGCCGCAGCAATCAGCCCCAGCATTTT. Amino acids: CASNQTEDRGRSNQPQHF.

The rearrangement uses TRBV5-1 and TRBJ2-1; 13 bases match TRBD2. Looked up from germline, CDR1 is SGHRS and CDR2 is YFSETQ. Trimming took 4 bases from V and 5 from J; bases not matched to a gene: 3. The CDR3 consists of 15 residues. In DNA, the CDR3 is TGCGCCAGCAGCCAGGGACTAGCGGGAAACAATGAGCAGTTCTTC. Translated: CASSQGLAGNNEQFF.

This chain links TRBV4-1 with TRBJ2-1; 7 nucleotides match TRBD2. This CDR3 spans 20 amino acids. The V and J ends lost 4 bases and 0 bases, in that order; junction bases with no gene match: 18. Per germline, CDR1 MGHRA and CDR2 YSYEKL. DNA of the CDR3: TGCGCCAGCAGCCTTCAAGACCCCCCCTTCGCGGGGGTCTCCTACAATGAGCAGTTCTTC. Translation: CASSLQDPPFAGVSYNEQFF.

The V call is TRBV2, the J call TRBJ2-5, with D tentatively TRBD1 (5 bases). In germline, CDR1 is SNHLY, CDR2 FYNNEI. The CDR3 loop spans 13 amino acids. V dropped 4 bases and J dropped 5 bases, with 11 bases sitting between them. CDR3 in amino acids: CASSGGLRETQYF. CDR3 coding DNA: TGTGCCAGCAGTGGGGGCTTAAGGGAGACCCAGTACTTC.

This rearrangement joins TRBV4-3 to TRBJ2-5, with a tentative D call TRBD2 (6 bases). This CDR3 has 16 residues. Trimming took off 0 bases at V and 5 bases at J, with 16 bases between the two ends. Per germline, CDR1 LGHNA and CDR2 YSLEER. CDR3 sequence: CASSQEVGGDGETQYF. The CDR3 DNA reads TGCGCCAGCAGCCAAGAAGTAGGAGGGGACGGCGAGACCCAGTACTTC.

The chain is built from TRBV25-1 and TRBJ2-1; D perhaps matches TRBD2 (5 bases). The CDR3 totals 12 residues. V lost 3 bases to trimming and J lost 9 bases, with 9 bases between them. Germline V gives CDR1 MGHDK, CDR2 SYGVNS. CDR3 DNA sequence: TGTGCCAGCAGTGAGTCAGAGGGTGAGCAGTTCTTC. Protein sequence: CASSESEGEQFF.

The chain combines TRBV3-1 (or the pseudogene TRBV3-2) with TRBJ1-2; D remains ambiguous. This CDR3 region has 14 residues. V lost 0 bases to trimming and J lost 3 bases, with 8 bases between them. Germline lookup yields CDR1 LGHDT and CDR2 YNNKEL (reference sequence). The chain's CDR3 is CASSQDAGYYGYTF. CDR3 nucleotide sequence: TGTGCCAGCAGCCAAGATGCAGGTTACTATGGCTACACCTTC.

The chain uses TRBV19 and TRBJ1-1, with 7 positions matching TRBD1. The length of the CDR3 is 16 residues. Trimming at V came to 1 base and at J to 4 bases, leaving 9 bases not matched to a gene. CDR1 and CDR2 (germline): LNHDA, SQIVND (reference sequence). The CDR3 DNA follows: TGTGCCAGTAGTATAGCCCTAGACAGGGCTAGCACTGAAGCTTTCTTT. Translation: CASSIALDRASTEAFF. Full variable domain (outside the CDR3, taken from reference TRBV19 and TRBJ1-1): DGGITQSPKYLFRKEGQNVTLSCEQNLNHDAMYWYRQDPGQGLRLIYYSQIVNDFQKGDIAEGYSVSREKKESFPLTVTSAQKNPTAFYLCASSIALDRASTEAFFGQGTRLTVV.

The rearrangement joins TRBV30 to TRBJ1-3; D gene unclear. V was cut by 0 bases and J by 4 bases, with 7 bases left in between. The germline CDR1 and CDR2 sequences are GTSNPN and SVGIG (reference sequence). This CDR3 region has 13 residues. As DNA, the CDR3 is TGTGCCTGGAGTGTAATCGGGGGAAACACCATATATTTT. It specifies CAWSVIGGNTIYF.

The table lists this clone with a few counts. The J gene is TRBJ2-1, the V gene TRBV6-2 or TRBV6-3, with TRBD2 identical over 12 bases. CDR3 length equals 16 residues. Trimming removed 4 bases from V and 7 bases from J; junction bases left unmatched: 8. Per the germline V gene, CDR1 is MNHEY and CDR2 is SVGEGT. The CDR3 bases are TGTGCCAGCAGTTCGCTAGCGGGGGGGCCGTGGAATGAGCAGTTCTTC. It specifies CASSSLAGGPWNEQFF.

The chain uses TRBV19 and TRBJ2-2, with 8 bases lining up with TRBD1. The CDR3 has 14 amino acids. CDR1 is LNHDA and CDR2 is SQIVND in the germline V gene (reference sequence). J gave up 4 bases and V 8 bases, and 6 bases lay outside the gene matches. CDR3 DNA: TGTGCCAGTGCAAGACAGGGGTCCACCGGGGAGCTGTTTTTT. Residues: CASARQGSTGELFF.

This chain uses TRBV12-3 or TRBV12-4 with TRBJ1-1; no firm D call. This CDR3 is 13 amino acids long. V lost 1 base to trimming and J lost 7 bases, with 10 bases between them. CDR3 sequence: CASSLGAGHEAFF. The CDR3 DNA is TGTGCCAGCAGTTTAGGGGCAGGCCATGAAGCTTTCTTT.

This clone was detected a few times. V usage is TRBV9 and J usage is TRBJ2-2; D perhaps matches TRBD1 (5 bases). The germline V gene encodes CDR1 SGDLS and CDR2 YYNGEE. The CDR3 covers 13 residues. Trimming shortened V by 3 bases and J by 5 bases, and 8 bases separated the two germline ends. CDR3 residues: CASSAQGTGELFF. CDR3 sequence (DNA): TGTGCCAGCAGCGCCCAGGGAACCGGGGAGCTGTTTTTT.

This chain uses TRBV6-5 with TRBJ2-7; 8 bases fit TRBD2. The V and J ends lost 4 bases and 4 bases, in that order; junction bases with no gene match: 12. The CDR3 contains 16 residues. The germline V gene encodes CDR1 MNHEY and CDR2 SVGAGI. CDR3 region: CASSSPSSERGYEQYF. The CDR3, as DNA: TGTGCCAGCAGTTCCCCTTCTAGCGAGCGGGGGTACGAGCAGTACTTC.

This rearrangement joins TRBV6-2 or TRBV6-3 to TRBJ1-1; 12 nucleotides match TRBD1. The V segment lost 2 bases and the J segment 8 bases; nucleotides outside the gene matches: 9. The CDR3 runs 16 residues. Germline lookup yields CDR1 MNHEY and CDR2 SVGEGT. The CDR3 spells CASSYPGQGARSEAFF. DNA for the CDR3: TGTGCCAGCAGTTACCCGGGACAGGGGGCGCGGTCCGAAGCTTTCTTT.

The CDR3 here is CASREMERGTDTQYF. DNA for the CDR3: TGTGCCAGCCGGGAGATGGAAAGAGGGACAGATACGCAGTATTTT. V gene TRBV6-6 combines with J gene TRBJ2-3, with TRBD2 as a possible D gene (6 bases). Germline-derived CDR1 and CDR2 are MNHNY and SVGAGI (reference sequence). The V end lost 8 bases, the J end lost 3 bases, and 18 bases lay between the germline ends. The CDR3 length is 15 residues.